The 5 T cell receptor beta chains in this list originate from one sample, sequenced in a study of blood T cell repertoires in COVID-19. TCRdb's copy holds only in-frame clones and misses some; the assay was immunoSEQ multiplex PCR. The sample has approximately 390,000 clones; more than 75% are singletons. Sequencing used PBMCs or T cells enriched from blood (not recorded which). The receptors were gathered from a woman aged 50 to 65 who had recovered from COVID-19.

The rearrangement joins TRBV5-1 to TRBJ1-1; a weak D match, TRBD1 (5 bases). Trimming left V 4 bases short and J 1 base short, with 11 bases between. CDR1 SGHRS and CDR2 YFSETQ come from the germline V gene. The CDR3 runs to 14 residues. The CDR3 sequence is CASSPGDRNTEAFF. The CDR3 coding sequence is TGCGCCAGCAGCCCAGGAGACAGGAACACTGAAGCTTTCTTT.

This chain joins TRBV11-3 and TRBJ2-5, with 13 bases aligning to TRBD2. The CDR3 is 16 residues long. Trimming cost V 3 bases and J 3 bases; bases outside gene matches: 4. The germline V gene has CDR1 SGHNT and CDR2 YENEEA. DNA for the CDR3: TGTGCCAGCAGCTTTGGGACTAGCGGGGCAAAAGAGACCCAGTACTTC. The encoded protein is CASSFGTSGAKETQYF. The entire variable domain, with the rest obtained from reference TRBV11-3 and TRBJ2-5, is as follows: EAGVVQSPRYKIIEKKQPVAFWCNPISGHNTLYWYLQNLGQGPELLIRYENEEAVDDSQLPKDRFSAERLKGVDSTLKIQPAELGDSAVYLCASSFGTSGAKETQYFGPGTRLLVL.

The chain combines TRBV12-3 or TRBV12-4 with TRBJ2-1; no definite D call. The CDR3 is 13 residues long. Trimming cost V 2 bases and J 7 bases, with 9 bases left between them. CDR3 loop: CASSLLLTNEQFF. In DNA form, the CDR3 reads TGTGCCAGCAGTTTACTCCTAACGAATGAGCAGTTCTTC.

CDR3: CASSRPGQGSEAFF. As DNA, the CDR3 is TGTGCCAGCAGTCGGCCGGGACAGGGCTCCGAAGCTTTCTTT. The chain is built from TRBV28 and TRBJ1-1, with 9 bases aligning to TRBD1. CDR1 is MDHEN and CDR2 is SYDVKM in the germline V gene. V lost 5 bases, J lost 8 bases, and 9 bases stayed unmatched. This CDR3 spans 14 amino acids.

V usage is TRBV14 and J usage is TRBJ1-2; D not certain. V lost 0 bases and J lost 5, with 10 bases in between. CDR1 is SGHDN and CDR2 is FVKESK in the germline V gene. The CDR3 has 14 residues. CDR3 residues: CASSQEIFGYGYTF. The CDR3 coding sequence is TGTGCCAGCAGCCAAGAAATTTTCGGGTATGGCTACACCTTC.